The 2 T cell receptor beta chains presented below share a single source sample, sequenced in a study of blood T cell repertoires in COVID-19. The data were produced by immunoSEQ multiplex PCR, yet TCRdb's version contains in-frame clones alone and is incomplete. The top ten clones hold about 6.8% of a sample with approximately 160,000 clones, more than 65% of them seen once. Sequencing used peripheral blood. All receptors come from a woman aged 45 to 65 in a cohort sampled during active or convalescent COVID-19.

The chain uses TRBV2 and TRBJ2-1, with 10 bases lining up with TRBD2. There are 18 residues in the CDR3. V shed 7 bases, J shed 2 bases, and the junction held 14 bases outside the gene matches. CDR1 SNHLY and CDR2 FYNNEI come from the germline V gene. For the CDR3, the DNA is TGTGCCAGCAAGCCACTAGCGGGGTGGGGCTCTCCCTACAATGAGCAGTTCTTC. It specifies CASKPLAGWGSPYNEQFF.

About this clone itself: At the DNA level, this CDR3 is encoded by other sequences in the same sample as well. V gene TRBV5-1 combines with J gene TRBJ1-1, with TRBD1 identical over 8 bases. In germline, CDR1 is SGHRS, CDR2 YFSETQ. This CDR3 is built from 14 residues. V was pared by 5 bases and J by 0 bases, with 3 bases of the junction left unmatched. CDR3 coding DNA: TGCGCCAGCAGTCGACAGGGGATGAACACTGAAGCTTTCTTT. This encodes CASSRQGMNTEAFF.